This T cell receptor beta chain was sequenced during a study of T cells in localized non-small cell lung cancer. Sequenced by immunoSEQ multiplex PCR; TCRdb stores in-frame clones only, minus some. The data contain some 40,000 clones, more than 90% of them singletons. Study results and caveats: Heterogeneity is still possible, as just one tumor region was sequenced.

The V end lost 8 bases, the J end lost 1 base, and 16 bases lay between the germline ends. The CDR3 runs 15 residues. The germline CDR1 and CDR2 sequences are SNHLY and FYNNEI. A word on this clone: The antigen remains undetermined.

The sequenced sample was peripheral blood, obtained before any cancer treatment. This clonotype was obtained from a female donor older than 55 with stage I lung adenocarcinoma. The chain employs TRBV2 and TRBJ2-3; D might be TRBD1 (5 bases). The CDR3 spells CASAPRDTGTDTQYF. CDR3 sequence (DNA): TGTGCCAGCGCCCCCAGGGATACGGGCACAGATACGCAGTATTTT.